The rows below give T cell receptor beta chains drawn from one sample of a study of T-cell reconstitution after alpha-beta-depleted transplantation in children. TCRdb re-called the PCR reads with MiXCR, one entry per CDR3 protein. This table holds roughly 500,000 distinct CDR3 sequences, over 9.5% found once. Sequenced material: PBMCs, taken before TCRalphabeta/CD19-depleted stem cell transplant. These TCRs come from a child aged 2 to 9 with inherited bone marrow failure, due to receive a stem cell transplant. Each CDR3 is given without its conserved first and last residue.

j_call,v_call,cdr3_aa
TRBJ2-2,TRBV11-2,ASSSRTSGRAYGTGELF
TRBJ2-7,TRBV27,ASATWDSYEQY
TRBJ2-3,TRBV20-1,SARAGTDSTDTQY
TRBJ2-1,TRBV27,ATAVYSYNEQF
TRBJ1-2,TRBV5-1,ASSLQGADYGYT
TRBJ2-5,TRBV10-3,AIGPSGRETQY
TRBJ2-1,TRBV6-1,ASRPGTSGSGYNEQF
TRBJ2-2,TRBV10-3,AISGTGATGELF
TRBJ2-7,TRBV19,ASTGWAGAAYEQY
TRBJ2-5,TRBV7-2,ASSLLAGRFLETQY
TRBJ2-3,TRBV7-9,ASSLAPRTGAPQY
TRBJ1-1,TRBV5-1,ASSLMVRGADTEAF
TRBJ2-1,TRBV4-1,ASSHWTSGRPPSYNEQF
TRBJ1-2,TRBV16,ASSQDETYGYT
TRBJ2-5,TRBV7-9,ASSAPTRVMETQY
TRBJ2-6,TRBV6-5,ASRSYGTGANVLT
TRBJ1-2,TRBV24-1,ATSDPRSRQGVYGYT
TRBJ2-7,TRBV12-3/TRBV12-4,ASSRTGGDVSHEQY
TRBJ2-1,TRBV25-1,ASSEVGDRGYNEQF
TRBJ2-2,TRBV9,ASSVAPGRNTGELF
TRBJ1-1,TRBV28,ASSLWGRDTEAF
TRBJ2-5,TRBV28,ATRKGFVETQY
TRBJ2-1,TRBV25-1,ASSESIAGLYNEQF
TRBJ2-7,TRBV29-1,SAAPRGAYEQY
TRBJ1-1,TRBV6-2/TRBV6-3,ASSWIGENTEAF
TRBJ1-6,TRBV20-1,SARDQTGEGSPLY
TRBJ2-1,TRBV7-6,ASSLAPSRGYNEQF
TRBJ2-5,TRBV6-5,ASSYGPSLQETQY
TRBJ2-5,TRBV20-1,SARGVWSASETQY
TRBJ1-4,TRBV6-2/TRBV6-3,ASSYSEKLF
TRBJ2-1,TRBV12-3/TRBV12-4,ASSLPSAYNEQF
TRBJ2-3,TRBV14,ASRLAGADTQY
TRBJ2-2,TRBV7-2,ASSLVGLGGTGELF
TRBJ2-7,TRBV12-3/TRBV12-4,ASSSRTQNYYEQY
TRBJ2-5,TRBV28,ASSLLPEDQETQY
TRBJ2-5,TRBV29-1,SVEDLQVAVEETQY
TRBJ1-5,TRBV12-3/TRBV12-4,ASSLTRGLNQPQH
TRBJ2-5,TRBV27,ASSPKGLPGETQY
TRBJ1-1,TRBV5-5,ASSLEGQGVYTEAF
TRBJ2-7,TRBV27,ASSQGYSNEQY
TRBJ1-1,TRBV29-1,SVERGSEAF
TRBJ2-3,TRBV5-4,ASSEGLVIADTQY
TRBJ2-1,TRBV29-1,SVEQWTERDNEQF
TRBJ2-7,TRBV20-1,SAIWKTSGIYEQY
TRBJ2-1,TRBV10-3,AISELAGGPGEQF